The TCR beta chain described here comes from a study of regulatory T cells in long-lasting Graves disease (dated by TCRdb to the early 2020s). For context, the study as a whole: Antithyroid drugs had been taken for less than 3 months by newly diagnosed Graves' disease patients. Persistent Graves' disease patients were compared with newly diagnosed Graves' disease patients by peripheral blood TCR sequencing and RNA sequencing. The study took place in China and was registered as a clinical trial. A total of around 35 samples were covered by TCR sequencing, comprising approximately 13 persistent and around 20 newly diagnosed Graves' disease patients. Broad study findings and their caveats: Only peripheral blood was studied, because thyroid tissue, the primary lesion, was inaccessible. Persistent Graves' disease patients showed lower TCR Shannon entropy and fewer highly expanded clones than newly diagnosed patients, suggesting clonal expansion. Sequencing and analysis were limited to the TCR beta chain. The authors noted that the small sample size was a limitation that may lower accuracy. Persistent disease showed preferential use of TRBV28, TRBJ1-2 and TRBJ2-5, whereas newly diagnosed disease favored TRBV20-1 and TRBJ2-1. Patients with persistent disease shared more public clonotypes (about 3,000) than newly diagnosed patients did (around 1,000).

The library came from multiplex PCR. Sequencing used an Illumina HiSeq 4000. TCR beta libraries were built with iRepertoire HTBI primers and Arm-PCR amplification of CDR3 regions. Before sequencing, the PCR products went through gel purification. On the authors' methods: A total of 60 to 80 TRBV and some 15 TRBJ segments were identified across samples and were used for gene usage analysis of CDR3 amino acid clonotypes. COPE and FqMerger were used to merge the filtered high-quality paired reads into contigs. BLAST was used to align contigs to IMGT TRBV, TRBD and TRBJ reference genes, with CDR3 defined following IMGT. Highly expanded clones were defined as clonotypes with a frequency above 0.1%. Shannon entropy served as the measure of repertoire diversity, while the Gini coefficient captured V-J evenness. A clonotype found in more than one individual was treated as public. TCRdb's own reprocessing of the public reads used fastp at Q25 and MiXCR and kept productive beta chains. Identical CDR3 protein sequences are pooled into one entry, listed with their most common genes and DNA. What appears here as the V and J calls and clone size reflects TCRdb's work, not the paper's. This sample holds over 300,000 distinct CDR3 sequences; around 15% were observed only once. About 24% of the sample comes from the top ten.

This clonotype appeared many times. The clone's antigen remains unknown. One base away there is no much larger clone; base qualities are not given. The cysteine opens and the phenylalanine closes a CDR3 of 15 amino acids. This entry keeps only the CDR3 DNA: 45 bases, framed from base 1. Clipping removes 7 bases from V and 5 bases from J, with 9 as the unmatched junction base count. Read against the paper, the sample's time point label means: newly diagnosed GD, antithyroid drugs for less than 3 months. RNA was extracted from PBMCs in TRIzol for both TCR sequencing and RNA sequencing. Graves' disease was diagnosed according to American Thyroid Association guidelines. The patients came from an endocrinology department in Xi'an, China. From each patient, 8 to 10 milliliters of peripheral blood was collected into an EDTA anticoagulant tube. Ficoll Paque Plus density gradient separation was used to isolate PBMCs, and no further T cell sorting was performed. RNA quality was checked with an Agilent 2100 Bioanalyzer and agarose gel, and concentration with a NanoDrop 2000.

This receptor was identified in a female donor with Graves disease. Source: peripheral blood mononuclear cells (PBMCs), taken at new diagnosis, from a patient treated with antithyroid drugs. The chain is assembled from TRBV12-3 or TRBV12-4 and TRBJ2-1, and 9 junction bases match TRBD2. CDR3 sequence: CASILRLAEDNEQFF. The nucleotides are TGTGCCAGCATCCTCAGACTAGCGGAAGACAATGAGCAGTTCTTC.